This entry features one TCR beta chain sequence. Its target is unknown. Trimming left V 4 bases short and J 2 bases short, with 6 bases between. The germline gives CDR1 MNHEY, CDR2 SVGAGI. The CDR3 length is 13 residues. From the 5' RACE reads, TCRdb called clonotypes with MiXCR, one entry per CDR3 protein. This sample has just over 300,000 distinct CDR3 sequences, with 3.6% found just once. The entry originates in a study of T cells after yellow fever vaccination. General observations from the study: Peak timing came faster in the weaker secondary response, day 5 versus 15. Abundant clonotypes from the bulk population could contaminate FACS-sorted repertoires. Few clonotypes appeared in both CD4 and CD8 compartments. Reappearance after the booster was observed for most primary-vaccination clones (about 97% CD4, roughly 90% CD8).

This sequence originates from a man aged 18 to 30 who received the YFV17D yellow fever vaccine. Specimen: PBMCs, collected on the day of the yellow fever booster vaccination. This sequence joins TRBV6-5 and TRBJ1-3; perhaps TRBD1 as D (6 bases). CDR3 sequence (DNA): TGTGCCAGCAGTTGGGACACTGGAAACACCATATATTTT. Translation: CASSWDTGNTIYF.